This entry is about one T cell receptor (beta chain). The entry originates in a study of control samples from healthy donors and cancer patients. The method was immunoSEQ multiplex PCR; TCRdb's version includes in-frame clones alone and lacks a portion of them. The data contain around 130,000 clones, about 94% of them singletons. CDR3 length: 12 amino acids. The V gene lost 7 bases and the J gene lost 3 bases, with 8 bases spanning the gap. In germline, CDR1 is MNHEY, CDR2 SVGAGI. The sequenced material came from blood. This receptor was taken from a young man in good health. The chain carries TRBV6-5 and TRBJ2-3; D not resolved. Here the CDR3 reads CASMGVTDTQYF. CDR3 DNA sequence: TGTGCCAGCATGGGTGTAACAGATACGCAGTATTTT.